Listed below are T cell receptor beta chains from one sample, sequenced in a study of OX40 agonist ivuxolimab in advanced cancers. Assay: immunoSEQ multiplex PCR; the TCRdb copy retains only in-frame clones and omits some. The sample has under 40,000 clones, over 60% seen once. The sequencing used CD4+ or CD8+ T cells sorted from blood, collected in a trial of the OX40 agonist ivuxolimab. These receptors all come from an adult with an advanced solid tumor such as melanoma, head and neck, liver or kidney cancer. Both conserved end residues are part of each CDR3. Fields, in order: V gene, D gene, J gene, clone size, CDR3 protein, CDR3 DNA. A D gene is named only where the DNA matches it firmly. Not every row has a clone size; where given, it reads once, few, many or a size class.

V: TRBV7-2; D: .; J: TRBJ2-1; size: few; CDR3: CASSRPLIF; DNA: TGTGCCAGCAGCCGCCCCCTTATCTTC
V: TRBV5-1; D: TRBD1; J: TRBJ2-5; size: once; CDR3: CASSHRQGAFQETQYF; DNA: TGCGCCAGCAGTCATCGACAGGGGGCGTTCCAAGAGACCCAGTACTTC
V: TRBV6-6; D: TRBD2; J: TRBJ2-7; size: .; CDR3: CASSYSGTSGYEQYF; DNA: TGTGCCAGCAGTTACTCAGGGACTAGCGGCTACGAGCAGTACTTC
V: TRBV27; D: TRBD2; J: TRBJ2-1; size: .; CDR3: CASSPSLAVSSYNEQFF; DNA: TGTGCCAGCAGCCCTAGCCTAGCGGTCAGCTCCTACAATGAGCAGTTCTTC
V: TRBV5-8; D: .; J: TRBJ1-6; size: .; CDR3: CASSSSWVGISPLHF; DNA: TGTGCCAGCAGCTCCAGTTGGGTGGGGATTTCACCCCTCCACTTT
V: TRBV15; D: TRBD1; J: TRBJ1-6; size: .; CDR3: CATSRQGMNSPLHF; DNA: TGTGCCACCAGCCGACAGGGGATGAATTCACCCCTCCACTTT
V: TRBV28; D: TRBD2; J: TRBJ2-7; size: .; CDR3: CASSRKSGGGWEQYF; DNA: TGTGCCAGCAGTCGAAAGAGCGGGGGGGGCTGGGAGCAGTACTTC
V: TRBV18; D: .; J: TRBJ2-2; size: .; CDR3: CASSGDAGELFF; DNA: TGTGCCAGCTCCGGGGACGCCGGGGAGCTGTTTTTT
V: TRBV7-9; D: TRBD1; J: TRBJ2-1; size: few; CDR3: CASSFGTGAADEQFF; DNA: TGTGCCAGCAGCTTTGGGACAGGGGCTGCGGATGAGCAGTTCTTC
V: TRBV6-5; D: .; J: TRBJ1-2; size: .; CDR3: CASSYSPESSYGYTF; DNA: TGTGCCAGCAGTTACAGTCCGGAATCAAGCTATGGCTACACCTTC
V: TRBV19; D: TRBD1; J: TRBJ1-5; size: .; CDR3: CASKGGGTDRAYGPQHF; DNA: TGTGCCTCTAAAGGGGGGGGAACTGACAGGGCTTATGGGCCCCAGCATTTT
V: TRBV27; D: TRBD1; J: TRBJ1-2; size: .; CDR3: CASSSTGTGDNYGYTF; DNA: TGTGCCAGCAGTTCGACCGGGACAGGAGATAACTATGGCTACACCTTC
V: TRBV30; D: .; J: TRBJ1-4; size: .; CDR3: CAWGINEKLFF; DNA: TGTGCCTGGGGGATTAATGAAAAACTGTTTTTT
V: TRBV5-1; D: .; J: TRBJ2-3; size: few; CDR3: CASSLARVPTDTQYF; DNA: TGCGCCAGCAGCCTTGCCAGGGTCCCCACAGATACGCAGTATTTT
V: TRBV30; D: TRBD2; J: TRBJ2-1; size: .; CDR3: CAWRRGGNEQFF; DNA: TGTGCCTGGAGGAGGGGAGGGAATGAGCAGTTCTTC
V: TRBV27; D: .; J: TRBJ2-1; size: .; CDR3: CASRGHTYNEQFF; DNA: TGTGCCAGCAGGGGACATACTTACAATGAGCAGTTCTTC
V: TRBV5-6; D: TRBD1; J: TRBJ2-7; size: .; CDR3: CASSEGTDYEQYF; DNA: TGTGCCAGCAGCGAAGGGACAGACTACGAGCAGTACTTC
V: TRBV28; D: .; J: TRBJ1-1; size: .; CDR3: CASSYPGQNTEAFF; DNA: TGTGCCAGCAGCTATCCGGGACAGAACACTGAAGCTTTCTTT
V: TRBV2; D: .; J: TRBJ2-1; size: .; CDR3: CASSLDSSSYNEQFF; DNA: TGTGCCAGCAGTCTTGACTCCTCCTCCTACAATGAGCAGTTCTTC
V: TRBV6-5; D: .; J: TRBJ2-7; size: .; CDR3: CASSYMRGYEQYF; DNA: TGTGCCAGCAGTTACATGCGAGGCTACGAGCAGTACTTC
V: TRBV16; D: .; J: TRBJ1-6; size: few; CDR3: CASSQSRVRDSPLHF; DNA: TGTGCCAGCAGCCAATCAAGGGTAAGGGATTCACCCCTCCACTTT
V: TRBV6-5; D: TRBD1; J: TRBJ2-3; size: .; CDR3: CASSLTGGAQDTQYF; DNA: TGTGCCAGCAGCTTGACAGGGGGTGCTCAAGATACGCAGTATTTT
V: TRBV30; D: .; J: TRBJ2-2; size: .; CDR3: CAWGGGSNTGELFF; DNA: TGTGCCTGGGGTGGGGGTTCGAACACCGGGGAGCTGTTTTTT
V: TRBV9; D: TRBD2; J: TRBJ2-2; size: .; CDR3: CASSAGTSVAGELFF; DNA: TGTGCCAGCAGCGCTGGGACTAGCGTGGCCGGGGAGCTGTTTTTT
V: TRBV5-1; D: .; J: TRBJ2-3; size: .; CDR3: CASSSEGTDTQYF; DNA: TGCGCCAGCAGCTCGGAGGGCACAGATACGCAGTATTTT
V: TRBV6-1; D: TRBD1; J: TRBJ2-7; size: .; CDR3: CASSLQGAGSYEQYF; DNA: TGTGCCAGCAGTTTACAGGGGGCTGGGTCCTACGAGCAGTACTTC
V: TRBV6-5; D: .; J: TRBJ1-2; size: .; CDR3: CASSSNFGGGNYGYTF; DNA: TGTGCCAGCAGTTCCAATTTCGGGGGCGGAAATTATGGCTACACCTTC
V: TRBV2; D: .; J: TRBJ2-5; size: .; CDR3: CASSVGRQETQYF; DNA: TGTGCCAGCAGTGTGGGCAGACAAGAGACCCAGTACTTC
V: TRBV21-1; D: .; J: TRBJ2-7; size: .; CDR3: CASSRLWRVPYEQYF; DNA: TGTGCCAGCAGCCGCCTCTGGCGGGTCCCCTACGAGCAGTACTTC
V: TRBV9; D: .; J: TRBJ2-5; size: .; CDR3: CASSVSWNGEETQYF; DNA: TGTGCCAGCAGCGTATCGTGGAACGGGGAAGAGACCCAGTACTTC
V: TRBV5-7; D: .; J: TRBJ2-5; size: .; CDR3: CASSLMGGGQGRRETQYF; DNA: TGTGCCAGCAGCCTGATGGGCGGGGGCCAGGGGAGGCGAGAGACCCAGTACTTC
V: TRBV10-3; D: .; J: TRBJ1-1; size: .; CDR3: CAITREGVNTEAFF; DNA: TGTGCCATCACGCGGGAAGGGGTTAACACTGAAGCTTTCTTT
V: TRBV10-3; D: .; J: TRBJ1-1; size: .; CDR3: CAIRAGNTEAFF; DNA: TGTGCCATTAGGGCGGGCAACACTGAAGCTTTCTTT
V: TRBV7-9; D: TRBD1; J: TRBJ1-4; size: .; CDR3: CASSLGRQGGEKLFF; DNA: TGTGCCAGCAGCTTAGGTCGACAGGGGGGAGAAAAACTGTTTTTT
V: TRBV16; D: .; J: TRBJ1-5; size: .; CDR3: CASSQWDTLSNQPQHF; DNA: TGTGCCAGCAGCCAATGGGACACACTTAGCAATCAGCCCCAGCATTTT